These 14 T cell receptor beta chains came from one sample sequenced in a study of cytomegalovirus exposure and HLA in healthy donors. Both 60 Vbeta primers and 13 Jbeta primers went into the PCR. Method: immunoSEQ multiplex PCR; TCRdb's copy keeps in-frame clones and lacks some. Among around 210,000 clones, over 65% were seen once, and the ten largest hold roughly 3%. The sequenced material came from PBMCs. The receptors were sampled from a woman in her 30s in good health and CMV-seronegative.

V gene TRBV7-3 combines with J gene TRBJ2-7; TRBD1 aligns across 12 bases. Trimming cost V 5 bases and J 4 bases; bases outside gene matches: 9. The germline V gene has CDR1 SGHTA and CDR2 FQGTGA. This CDR3 has 16 residues. The CDR3 bases are TGTGCCAGCAGCCCATCTCCGGGACAGGGGGCTTACGAGCAGTACTTC. Its translation: CASSPSPGQGAYEQYF.

In this sample, this clone turned up a few times. The rearrangement joins TRBV4-1 to TRBJ2-2; 11 bases fit TRBD2. The CDR3 runs 17 residues. In germline, CDR1 is MGHRA, CDR2 YSYEKL. J lost 3 bases, V lost 4 bases, and 7 bases had no gene match. This CDR3 is CASSPKPLAGDTGELFF. The DNA of the CDR3 is TGCGCCAGCAGCCCAAAACCACTAGCGGGGGACACCGGGGAGCTGTTTTTT.

This rearrangement joins TRBV9 to TRBJ1-2; D remains unclear. V was shortened by 0 bases and J by 2 bases, with 17 bases between the two germline ends. The CDR3 is made up of 17 amino acids. In germline, CDR1 is SGDLS, CDR2 YYNGEE. The CDR3: CASSVVLGVVPNYGYTF. DNA for the CDR3: TGTGCCAGCAGCGTAGTTCTCGGGGTGGTACCAAACTATGGCTACACCTTC. The full variable domain, in which reference TRBV9 and TRBJ1-2 provide the parts outside the CDR3, is DSGVTQTPKHLITATGQRVTLRCSPRSGDLSVYWYQQSLDQGLQFLIQYYNGEERAKGNILERFSAQQFPDLHSELNLSSLELGDSALYFCASSVVLGVVPNYGYTFGSGTRLTVV.

The chain employs TRBV15 and TRBJ1-6; a possible D gene is TRBD1 (6 bases). The CDR3 runs 16 residues. The V and J ends lost 1 base and 6 bases respectively, with 13 bases between them. Germline V CDR1 and CDR2: LNHNV, YYDKDF (reference sequence). The CDR3 region is CATSRALGARNSPLHF. CDR3 in DNA: TGTGCCACCAGCAGAGCGTTGGGGGCCCGTAATTCACCCCTCCACTTT.

J is TRBJ2-5 and V is TRBV9; D gene uncertain. The CDR3 is 11 residues long. V was clipped by 4 bases and J by 5 bases, with 6 bases between them. Per the germline V gene, CDR1 is SGDLS and CDR2 is YYNGEE. The CDR3 region is CASSPRETQYF. The DNA of the CDR3 is TGTGCCAGCAGCCCCCGGGAGACCCAGTACTTC. The full variable domain, completed using reference TRBV9 and TRBJ2-5, is DSGVTQTPKHLITATGQRVTLRCSPRSGDLSVYWYQQSLDQGLQFLIQYYNGEERAKGNILERFSAQQFPDLHSELNLSSLELGDSALYFCASSPRETQYFGPGTRLLVL.

V is TRBV5-6 and J is TRBJ1-4; unclear D gene. The CDR3 totals 14 residues. Germline V gene sequence: CDR1 SGHDT, CDR2 YYEEEE. Deletions cut 2 bases from V and 7 bases from J, with 12 bases between. The CDR3 DNA is TGTGCCAGCAGCTTCTCCGGGTGGTCTGAAAAACTGTTTTTT. This gives the protein CASSFSGWSEKLFF.

CDR3 amino acids: CASSFTGRDSPLHF. CDR3 nucleotide sequence: TGTGCCAGCAGCTTCACAGGGCGGGATTCACCCCTCCACTTT. The chain combines TRBV5-4 with TRBJ1-6, with D possibly being TRBD1 (6 bases). CDR1 is SGHNT, CDR2 YYREEE, per germline (reference sequence). V lost 2 bases and J lost 8, with 11 bases in between. This CDR3 has 14 residues.

V usage is TRBV27 and J usage is TRBJ1-5; D might be TRBD1 (5 bases). CDR1 and CDR2 from the germline V gene are MNHEY and SMNVEV (reference sequence). The germline V and J ends were trimmed by 3 bases and 5 bases, with 11 bases remaining between them. This CDR3 region has 14 residues. This CDR3 reads CASSLYWGDQPQHF. In DNA form, the CDR3 reads TGTGCCAGCAGTTTGTATTGGGGCGATCAGCCCCAGCATTTT.

CDR3 DNA sequence: TGTGCCCTCGGGACTAGCGGGAGGGCGGTCGCCGGGGAGCTGTTTTTT. This sequence encodes CALGTSGRAVAGELFF. The chain carries TRBV7-2 and TRBJ2-2; 16 nucleotides match TRBD2. The CDR3 contains 16 residues. After removal of 11 bases from V and 6 bases from J, the junction contained 9 bases not matched to a gene. Germline loops: CDR1 SGHTA, CDR2 FQGNSA.

This clone was observed a handful of times. The J gene is TRBJ2-1, the V gene TRBV10-3, with 12 positions matching TRBD2. The CDR3 is 14 residues long. Germline CDR1 and CDR2: ENHRY and SYGVKD. V lost 9 bases to trimming and J lost 4 bases; unmatched junction nucleotides: 4. CDR3 in amino acids: CAMASGRDYNEQFF. The DNA of the CDR3 is TGTGCCATGGCTAGCGGGAGGGATTACAATGAGCAGTTCTTC.

The chain links TRBV28 to TRBJ2-6; 10 bases line up with TRBD1. Trimming cost V 4 bases and J 4 bases; bases outside gene matches: 7. Germline V gene sequence: CDR1 MDHEN, CDR2 SYDVKM. This CDR3 has 17 residues. CDR3 protein: CASSSPGQGTGANVLTF. In nucleotides, the CDR3 is TGTGCCAGCAGTTCGCCGGGACAGGGGACCGGGGCCAACGTCCTGACTTTC.

This clone was found a few times. The chain carries TRBV9 and TRBJ2-7; TRBD1 matches 10 bases. This CDR3 spans 18 amino acids. The germline CDR1 and CDR2 sequences are SGDLS and YYNGEE. V was pared by 4 bases and J by 3 bases, with 16 bases of the junction left unmatched. CDR3 amino acids: CASSPRPTDRGRLYEQYF. The DNA of the CDR3 is TGTGCCAGCAGCCCACGACCGACCGACAGGGGGCGCCTCTACGAGCAGTACTTC.

The gene calls are TRBV10-3 and TRBJ2-7, with D perhaps TRBD1 (6 bases). The ends were cut back, 3 bases at V and 5 bases at J, with 8 bases in the middle. The CDR3 is made up of 12 amino acids. CDR1 ENHRY and CDR2 SYGVKD come from the germline V gene. As DNA, the CDR3 is TGTGCCATCAGTGAACAGGGAGACGAGCAGTACTTC. Residues: CAISEQGDEQYF.

This rearrangement joins TRBV5-1 to TRBJ2-7, with 7 bases that match TRBD1. V lost 0 bases, J lost 3 bases, and 3 bases stayed unmatched. Looked up from germline, CDR1 is SGHRS and CDR2 is YFSETQ. CDR3 length equals 14 residues. In DNA, the CDR3 is TGCGCCAGCAGCTTGGTACAGGGGAACTACGAGCAGTACTTC. Translation gives CASSLVQGNYEQYF.